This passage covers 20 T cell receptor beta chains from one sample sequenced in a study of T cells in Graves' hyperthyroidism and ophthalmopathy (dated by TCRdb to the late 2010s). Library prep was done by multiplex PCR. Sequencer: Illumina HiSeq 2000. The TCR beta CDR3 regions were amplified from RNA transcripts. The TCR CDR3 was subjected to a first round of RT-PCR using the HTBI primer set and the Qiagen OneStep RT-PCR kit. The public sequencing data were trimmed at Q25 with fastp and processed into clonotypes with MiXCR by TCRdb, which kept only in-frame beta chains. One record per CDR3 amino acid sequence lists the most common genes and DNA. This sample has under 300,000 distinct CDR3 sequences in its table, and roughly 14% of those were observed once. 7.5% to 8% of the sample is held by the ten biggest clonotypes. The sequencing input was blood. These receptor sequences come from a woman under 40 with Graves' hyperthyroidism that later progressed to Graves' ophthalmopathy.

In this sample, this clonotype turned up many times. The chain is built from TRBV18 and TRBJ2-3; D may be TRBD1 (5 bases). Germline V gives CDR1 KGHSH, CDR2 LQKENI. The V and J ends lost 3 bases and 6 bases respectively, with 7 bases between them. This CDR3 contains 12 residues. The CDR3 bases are TGTGCCAGCTCACCCGACAGTGATACGCAGTATTTT. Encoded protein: CASSPDSDTQYF.

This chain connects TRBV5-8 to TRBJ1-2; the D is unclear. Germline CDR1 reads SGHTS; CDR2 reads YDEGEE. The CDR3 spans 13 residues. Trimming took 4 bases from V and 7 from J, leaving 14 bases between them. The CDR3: CASSRNVAGGYTF. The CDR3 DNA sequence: TGTGCCAGCAGCCGAAACGTAGCCGGTGGCTACACCTTC.

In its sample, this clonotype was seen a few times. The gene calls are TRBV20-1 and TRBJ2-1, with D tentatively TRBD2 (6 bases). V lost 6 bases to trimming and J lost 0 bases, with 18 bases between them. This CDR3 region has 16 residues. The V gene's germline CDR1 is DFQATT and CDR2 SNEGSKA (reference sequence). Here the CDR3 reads CSAEGPGVSSYNEQFF. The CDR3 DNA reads TGCAGTGCCGAGGGGCCGGGGGTCAGCTCCTACAATGAGCAGTTCTTC.

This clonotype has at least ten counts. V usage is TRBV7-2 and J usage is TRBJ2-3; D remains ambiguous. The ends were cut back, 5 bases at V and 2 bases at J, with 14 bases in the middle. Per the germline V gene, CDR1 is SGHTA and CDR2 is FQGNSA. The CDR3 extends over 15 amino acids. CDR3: CASSLRPLLTDTQYF. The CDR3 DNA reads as TGTGCCAGCAGCCTCCGACCCCTCCTCACAGATACGCAGTATTTT.

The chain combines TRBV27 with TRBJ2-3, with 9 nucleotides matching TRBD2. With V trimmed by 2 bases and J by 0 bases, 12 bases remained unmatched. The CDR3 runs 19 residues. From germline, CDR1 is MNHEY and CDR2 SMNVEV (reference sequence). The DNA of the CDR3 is TGTGCCAGCAGTTTAGTTTTCCTAGCGGGGCGCAGAAGCACAGATACGCAGTATTTT. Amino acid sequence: CASSLVFLAGRRSTDTQYF.

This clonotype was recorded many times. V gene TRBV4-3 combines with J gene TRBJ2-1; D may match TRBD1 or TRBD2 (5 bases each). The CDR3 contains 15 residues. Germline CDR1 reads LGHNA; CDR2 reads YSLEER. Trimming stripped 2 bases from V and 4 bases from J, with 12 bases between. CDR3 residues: CASSQLGERYNEQFF. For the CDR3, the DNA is TGCGCCAGCAGCCAACTGGGGGAACGTTACAATGAGCAGTTCTTC.

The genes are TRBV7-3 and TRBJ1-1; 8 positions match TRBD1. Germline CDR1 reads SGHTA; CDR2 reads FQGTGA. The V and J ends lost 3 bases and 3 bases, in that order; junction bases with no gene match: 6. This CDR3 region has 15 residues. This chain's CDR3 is CASSLQGAGYTEAFF. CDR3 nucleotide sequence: TGTGCCAGCAGCTTGCAGGGGGCAGGGTACACTGAAGCTTTCTTT.

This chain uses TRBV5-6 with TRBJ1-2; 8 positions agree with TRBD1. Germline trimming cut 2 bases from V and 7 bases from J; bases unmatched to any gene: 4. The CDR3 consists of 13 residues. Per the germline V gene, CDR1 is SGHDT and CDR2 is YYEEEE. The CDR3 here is CASSLTGGLGYTF. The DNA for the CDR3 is TGTGCCAGCAGCTTAACAGGGGGGCTTGGCTACACCTTC.

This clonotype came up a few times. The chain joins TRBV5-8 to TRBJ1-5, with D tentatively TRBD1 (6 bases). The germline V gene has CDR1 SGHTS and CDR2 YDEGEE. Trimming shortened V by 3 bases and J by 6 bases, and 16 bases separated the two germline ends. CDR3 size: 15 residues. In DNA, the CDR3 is TGTGCCAGCAGCTGGGGGGGAGGGGGTTTTCAGCCCCAGCATTTT. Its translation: CASSWGGGGFQPQHF.

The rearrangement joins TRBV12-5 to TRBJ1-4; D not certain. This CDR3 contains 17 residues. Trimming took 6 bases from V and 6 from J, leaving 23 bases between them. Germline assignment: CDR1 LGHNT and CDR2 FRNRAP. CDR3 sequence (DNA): TGTGCTAGTGGCCTCACCGACGAGGAGTGGTGGGATGAAAAACTGTTTTTT. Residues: CASGLTDEEWWDEKLFF.

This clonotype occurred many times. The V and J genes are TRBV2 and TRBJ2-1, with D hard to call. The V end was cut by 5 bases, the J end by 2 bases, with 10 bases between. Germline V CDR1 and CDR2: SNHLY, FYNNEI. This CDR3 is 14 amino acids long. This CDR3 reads CASSSSRAYNEQFF. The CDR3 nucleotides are TGTGCCAGCAGTTCCTCCCGCGCCTACAATGAGCAGTTCTTC.

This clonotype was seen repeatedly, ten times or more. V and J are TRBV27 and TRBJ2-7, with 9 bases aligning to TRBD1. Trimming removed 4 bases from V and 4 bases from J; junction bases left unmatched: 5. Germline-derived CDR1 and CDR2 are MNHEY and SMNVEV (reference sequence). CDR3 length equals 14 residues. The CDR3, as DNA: TGTGCCAGCAGTTGGGGGACAGGGACGTACGAGCAGTACTTC. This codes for CASSWGTGTYEQYF.

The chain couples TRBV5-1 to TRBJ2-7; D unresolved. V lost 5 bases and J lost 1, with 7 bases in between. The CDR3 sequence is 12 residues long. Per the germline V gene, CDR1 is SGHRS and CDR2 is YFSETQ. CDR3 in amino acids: CASRDGSYEQYF. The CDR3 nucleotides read TGCGCCAGCAGGGACGGATCCTACGAGCAGTACTTC. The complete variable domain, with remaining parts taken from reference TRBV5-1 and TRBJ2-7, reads KAGVTQTPRYLIKTRGQQVTLSCSPISGHRSVSWYQQTPGQGLQFLFEYFSETQRNKGNFPGRFSGRQFSNSRSEMNVSTLELGDSALYLCASRDGSYEQYFGPGTRLTVT.

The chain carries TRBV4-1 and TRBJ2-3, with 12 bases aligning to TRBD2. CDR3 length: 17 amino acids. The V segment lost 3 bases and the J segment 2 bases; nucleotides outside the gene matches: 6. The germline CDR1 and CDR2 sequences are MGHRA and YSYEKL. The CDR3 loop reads CASSQTGLAGITDTQYF. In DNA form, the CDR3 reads TGCGCCAGCAGCCAGACAGGACTAGCGGGGATCACAGATACGCAGTATTTT.

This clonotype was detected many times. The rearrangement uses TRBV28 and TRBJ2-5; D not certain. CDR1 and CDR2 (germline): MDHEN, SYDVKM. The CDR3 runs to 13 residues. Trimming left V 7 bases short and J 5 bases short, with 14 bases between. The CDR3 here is CASNQGGVETQYF. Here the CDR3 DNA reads TGTGCCAGCAACCAAGGTGGGGTGGAGACCCAGTACTTC.

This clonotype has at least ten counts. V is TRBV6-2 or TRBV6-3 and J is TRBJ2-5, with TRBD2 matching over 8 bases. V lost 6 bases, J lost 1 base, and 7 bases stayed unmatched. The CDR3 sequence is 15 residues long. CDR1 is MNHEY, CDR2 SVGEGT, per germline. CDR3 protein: CASSPRLAGQETQYF. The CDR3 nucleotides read TGTGCCAGCAGCCCCCGGCTAGCGGGCCAAGAGACCCAGTACTTC.

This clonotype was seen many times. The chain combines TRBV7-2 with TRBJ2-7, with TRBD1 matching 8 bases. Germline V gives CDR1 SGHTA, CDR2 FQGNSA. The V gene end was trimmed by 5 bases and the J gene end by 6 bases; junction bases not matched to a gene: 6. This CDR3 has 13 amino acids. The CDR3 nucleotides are TGTGCCAGCAGCCTGGACAGGGATGGCGAGCAGTACTTC. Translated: CASSLDRDGEQYF. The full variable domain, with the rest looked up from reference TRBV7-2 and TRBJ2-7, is GAGVSQSPSNKVTEKGKDVELRCDPISGHTALYWYRQSLGQGLEFLIYFQGNSAPDKSGLPSDRFSAERTGGSVSTLTIQRTQQEDSAVYLCASSLDRDGEQYFGPGTRLTVT.

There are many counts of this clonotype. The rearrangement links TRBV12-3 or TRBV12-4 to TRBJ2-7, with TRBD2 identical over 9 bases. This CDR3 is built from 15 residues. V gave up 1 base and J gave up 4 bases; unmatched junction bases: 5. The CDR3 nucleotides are TGTGCCAGCAGTTTAGTGGGACTAGCCGCGTACGAGCAGTACTTC. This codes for CASSLVGLAAYEQYF.

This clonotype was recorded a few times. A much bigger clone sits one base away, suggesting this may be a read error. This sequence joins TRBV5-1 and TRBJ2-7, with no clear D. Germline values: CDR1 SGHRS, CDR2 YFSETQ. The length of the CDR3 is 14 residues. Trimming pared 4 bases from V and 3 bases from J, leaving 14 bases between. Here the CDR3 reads CASSPTGGFYEQYF. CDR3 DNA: TGCGCCAGCAGCCCGACTGGCGGATTCTACGAGCAGTACTTC.

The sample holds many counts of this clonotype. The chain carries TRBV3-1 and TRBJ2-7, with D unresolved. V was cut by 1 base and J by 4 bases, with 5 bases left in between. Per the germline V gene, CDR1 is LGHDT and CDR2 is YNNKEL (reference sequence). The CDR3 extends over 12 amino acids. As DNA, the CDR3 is TGTGCCAGCAGCCAAGCTTGGTACGAGCAGTACTTC. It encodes CASSQAWYEQYF.